This T cell receptor beta chain derives from a study of blood T cell repertoires in COVID-19 (TCRdb year 2020). Turning to the overall study: Samples from collaborators originated in the United States, Italy and Spain and spanned both the acute and convalescent phases of COVID-19. A de-identified subject ID, COVID-19 status, age in years and sex were almost always included in the sample metadata. The repertoires were made available in a free public database intended to serve as a resource for research on the immune response to SARS-CoV-2. HLA class I and class II types, where available, came from metadata supplied by the sample provider rather than from assay-based typing. Samples came from the ongoing ImmuneRACE study (first 160 participants) plus 1,254 subjects from 6 global collaborators. The prospective study material was composed of cDNA or gDNA derived from T cells, B-cell-depleted T cells, or PBMCs. The dataset comprised deeply sampled blood TCRbeta repertoires from subjects exposed to, actively infected with, or recovered from COVID-19.

The CDR3 goes from the cysteine to the phenylalanine over 16 residues. Solely the CDR3 DNA is kept, with 48 bases framed from the first base. The trim is 2 bases for V and 4 bases for J, with a gap of 12 bases between the germline ends. CDR1 is given as KGHSH and CDR2 as LQKENI, both from the germline V gene. TCRbeta CDR3 regions were amplified from genomic DNA by means of the immunoSEQ Assay, a bias-controlled multiplex PCR. In the source study's methods: Within the assay, amplification of reference gene primers was used to estimate how many nucleated cells each sample contained. To quantify the absolute abundance of each unique TCRbeta CDR3 rearrangement, sequence reads were collapsed and filtered. For each sample, productive Simpson clonality was calculated as the square root of Simpson's diversity index across productive rearrangements. TCRdb obtained this table from immuneACCESS and retained in-frame rearrangements with V and J assigned. These tables miss some clones; where compared with another copy, unresolved V genes account for less than half of the shortfall, and the remainder is unexplained. V and J calls and clone size follow that table, whereas D and trimming were derived from the DNA. The table for this sample lists some 300,000 clones; roughly nine tenths of them were counted only once. The leading ten clones occupy 3.5% to 5% of the sample.

In the prospective study, participants were about 18 to 100 years old, resided in under 30 geographic areas of the United States, and were enrolled through a virtual design. Cohort assignment in the prospective study relied on participant-reported clinical history from a screening survey and a study questionnaire. A participant counted as exposed if, within 2 weeks of entering the study, that participant had been in contact with someone who had a PCR-confirmed or clinician-diagnosed COVID-19 case. Each participant in the prospective study had whole blood, serum and a nasopharyngeal or oropharyngeal swab collected by mobile phlebotomists. Prospective study participants could optionally give additional blood draws and questionnaires over an approximately 2-month period. Prospective study blood samples were shipped either frozen or at room temperature before DNA extraction. Concerning this clone itself: Its recognized antigen is unknown. No base quality values were provided; no much bigger clone lies one nucleotide off.

Broad study findings and their caveats: How much clinical and demographic metadata was included differed by source and by participant, and the metadata was provided uncurated.

This clonotype was sampled from a woman aged 30 to 39 who had been exposed to COVID-19. Specimen: PBMCs or T cells enriched from blood (not recorded which). Recombination linked TRBV18 to TRBJ1-6, with no confidently assigned D gene. The base sequence is TGTGCCAGCTCACCAACGGCACAGAGTTATAATTCACCCCTCCACTTT. The encoded protein is CASSPTAQSYNSPLHF.